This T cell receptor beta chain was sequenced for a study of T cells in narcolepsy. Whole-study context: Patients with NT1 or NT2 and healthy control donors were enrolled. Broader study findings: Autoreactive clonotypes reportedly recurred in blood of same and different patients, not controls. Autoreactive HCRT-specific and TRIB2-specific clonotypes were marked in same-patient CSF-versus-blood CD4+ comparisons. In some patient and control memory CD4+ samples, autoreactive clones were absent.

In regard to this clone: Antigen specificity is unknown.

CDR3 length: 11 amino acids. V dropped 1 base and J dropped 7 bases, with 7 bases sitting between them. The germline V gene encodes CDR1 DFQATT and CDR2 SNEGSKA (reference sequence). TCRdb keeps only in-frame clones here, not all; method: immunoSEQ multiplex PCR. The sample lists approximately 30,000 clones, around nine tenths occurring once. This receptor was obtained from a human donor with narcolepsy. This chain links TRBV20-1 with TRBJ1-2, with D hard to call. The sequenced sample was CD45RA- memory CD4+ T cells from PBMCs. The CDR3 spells CSARGLSGYTF. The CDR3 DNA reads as TGCAGTGCTAGAGGATTGAGTGGCTACACCTTC.